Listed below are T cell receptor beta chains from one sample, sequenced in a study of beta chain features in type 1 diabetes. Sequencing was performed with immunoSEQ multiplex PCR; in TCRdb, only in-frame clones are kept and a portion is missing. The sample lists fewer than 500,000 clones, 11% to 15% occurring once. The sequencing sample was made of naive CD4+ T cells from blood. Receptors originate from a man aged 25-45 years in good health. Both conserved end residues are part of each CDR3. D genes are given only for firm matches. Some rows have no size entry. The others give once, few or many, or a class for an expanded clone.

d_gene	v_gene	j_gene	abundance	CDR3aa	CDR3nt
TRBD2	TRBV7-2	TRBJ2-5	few	CASSFYGGAETQYF	TGTGCCAGCAGCTTCTACGGGGGGGCGGAGACCCAGTACTTC
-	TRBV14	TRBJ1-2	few	CASSPRTDGYTF	TGTGCCAGCAGCCCGAGGACAGATGGCTACACCTTC
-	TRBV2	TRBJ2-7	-	CASSQGRGRSYEQYF	TGTGCCAGCAGTCAAGGCAGGGGAAGGTCCTACGAGCAGTACTTC
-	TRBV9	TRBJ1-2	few	CASSTRTAYGYTF	TGTGCCAGCAGCACGAGGACGGCGTATGGCTACACCTTC
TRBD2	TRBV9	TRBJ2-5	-	CASSVSGNRGETQYF	TGTGCCAGCAGCGTGAGCGGGAACCGAGGGGAGACCCAGTACTTC
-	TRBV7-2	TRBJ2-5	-	CASTPKETQYF	TGTGCCAGCACTCCCAAAGAGACCCAGTACTTC
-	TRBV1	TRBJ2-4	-	CTSSQLEAGGPENIQYF	TGCACCAGCAGCCAACTCGAGGCGGGGGGGCCGGAAAACATTCAGTACTTC
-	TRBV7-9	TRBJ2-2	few	CASSLRGSGELFF	TGTGCCAGCAGCTTACGAGGGTCCGGGGAGCTGTTTTTT
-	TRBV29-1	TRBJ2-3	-	CSVDLLDTQYF	TGCAGCGTTGATCTCCTGGATACGCAGTATTTT
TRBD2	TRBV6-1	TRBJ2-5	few	CASKTSGLETQYF	TGTGCCAGCAAAACTAGCGGGTTAGAGACCCAGTACTTC
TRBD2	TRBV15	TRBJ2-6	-	CATSRGLGRSGANVLTF	TGTGCCACCAGCCGAGGACTAGGCAGATCTGGGGCCAACGTCCTGACTTTC
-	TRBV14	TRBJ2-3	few	CASSQKRGDTQYF	TGTGCCAGCAGCCAAAAGAGGGGAGATACGCAGTATTTT
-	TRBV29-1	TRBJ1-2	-	CSVVIDYGYTF	TGCAGCGTTGTGATCGACTATGGCTACACCTTC
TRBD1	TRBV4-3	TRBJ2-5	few	CASSQGAGGRETQYF	TGCGCCAGCAGCCAAGGGGCAGGGGGCCGGGAGACCCAGTACTTC
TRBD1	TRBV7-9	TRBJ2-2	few	CASSFSGTGNTGELFF	TGTGCCAGCAGCTTCTCCGGGACAGGGAACACCGGGGAGCTGTTTTTT
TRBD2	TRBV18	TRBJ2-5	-	CASSLPGLPIQETQYF	TGTGCCAGCTCACTACCGGGACTACCTATCCAAGAGACCCAGTACTTC
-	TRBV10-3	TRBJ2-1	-	CAISDTVSGAVQQFF	TGTGCCATCAGTGATACGGTCTCAGGTGCGGTTCAGCAGTTCTTC
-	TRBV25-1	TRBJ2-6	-	CASSEWPGKTGANVLTF	TGTGCCAGCAGTGAATGGCCAGGGAAAACTGGGGCCAACGTCCTGACTTTC
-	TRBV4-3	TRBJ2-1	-	CASSPGLGAPGQFF	TGCGCCAGCAGCCCTGGGTTAGGGGCCCCGGGGCAGTTCTTC
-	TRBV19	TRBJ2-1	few	CASSILRNEQFF	TGTGCCAGTAGTATCTTGCGCAATGAGCAGTTCTTC
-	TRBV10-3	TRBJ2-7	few	CAISEAGQDYGEQYF	TGTGCCATCAGTGAAGCGGGACAAGACTACGGCGAGCAGTACTTC
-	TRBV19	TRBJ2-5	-	CASSGRPPPGETQYF	TGTGCCAGTAGTGGTCGCCCACCACCTGGGGAGACCCAGTACTTC